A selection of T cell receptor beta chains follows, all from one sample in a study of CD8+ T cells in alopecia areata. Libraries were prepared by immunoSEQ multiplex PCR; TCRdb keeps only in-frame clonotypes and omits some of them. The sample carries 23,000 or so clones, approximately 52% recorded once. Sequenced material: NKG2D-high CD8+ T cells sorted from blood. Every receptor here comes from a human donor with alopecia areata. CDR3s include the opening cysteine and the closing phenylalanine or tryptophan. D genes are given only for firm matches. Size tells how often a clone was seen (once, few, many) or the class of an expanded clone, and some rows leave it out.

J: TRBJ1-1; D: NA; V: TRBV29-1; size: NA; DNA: TGCAGCGCTACAGGGACCATAACTGAAGCTTTCTTT; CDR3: CSATGTITEAFF
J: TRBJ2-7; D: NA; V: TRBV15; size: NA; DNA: TGTGCCACCAGCAGCGGGGACGGAGGGGACTACGAGCAGTACTTC; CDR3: CATSSGDGGDYEQYF
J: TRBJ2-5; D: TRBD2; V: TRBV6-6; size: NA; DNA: TGTGCCAGCAGTGGACTAGCGGGAGGGCCCCAAGAGACCCAGTACTTC; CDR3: CASSGLAGGPQETQYF
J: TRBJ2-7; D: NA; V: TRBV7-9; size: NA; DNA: TGTGCCAGCAGCTTACAGGCCTACGAGCAGTACTTC; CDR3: CASSLQAYEQYF
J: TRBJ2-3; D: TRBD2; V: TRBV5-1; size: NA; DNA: TGCGCCAGCAGCTTGGCCTTCAGCGGGAGGGTTTGGTCAGATACGCAGTATTTT; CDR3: CASSLAFSGRVWSDTQYF
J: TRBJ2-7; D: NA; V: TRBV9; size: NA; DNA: TGTGCCAGCAGCGTAGGATGGGGGGCTTCGTACGAGCAGTACTTC; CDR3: CASSVGWGASYEQYF
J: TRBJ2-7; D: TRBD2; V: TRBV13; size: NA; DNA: TGTGCCAGCAGCTTGGGGCGGGAGGCCTACGAGCAGTACTTC; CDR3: CASSLGREAYEQYF
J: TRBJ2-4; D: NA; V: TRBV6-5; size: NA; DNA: TGTGCCAGCAGTTACACGATCCGGGACATTCAGTACTTC; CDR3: CASSYTIRDIQYF
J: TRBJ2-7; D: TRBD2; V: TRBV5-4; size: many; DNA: TGTGCCAGCAGCCCCGGACTAGCAGGGGAGCAGTACTTC; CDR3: CASSPGLAGEQYF
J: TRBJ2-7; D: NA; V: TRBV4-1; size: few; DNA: TGCGCCAGCAGCCAAGCCTTCCGCGGTAGGAGTTTTATCGAGCAGTACTTC; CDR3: CASSQAFRGRSFIEQYF
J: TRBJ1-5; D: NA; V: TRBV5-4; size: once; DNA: TGTGCCATGGGGGGGGCTGATAGCAATCAGCCCCAGCATTTT; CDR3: CAMGGADSNQPQHF
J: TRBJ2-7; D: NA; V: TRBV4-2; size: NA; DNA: TGTGCCAGCAGCCCTTTTGACTCCTACGAGCAGTACTTC; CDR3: CASSPFDSYEQYF
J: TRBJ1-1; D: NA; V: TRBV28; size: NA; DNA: TGTGCCAGCACCTACTCAGGGACCCAGAACACTGAAGCTTTCTTT; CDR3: CASTYSGTQNTEAFF
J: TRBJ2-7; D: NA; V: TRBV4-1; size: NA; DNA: TGCGCCAGCAGCCAAGATATAGGTGGGAGCTACGAGCAGTACTTC; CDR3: CASSQDIGGSYEQYF
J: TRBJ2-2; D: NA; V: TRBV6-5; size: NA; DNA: TGTGCCAGCAGTTACTCCCCGGGGGAGAGCGGGGAGCTGTTTTTT; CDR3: CASSYSPGESGELFF
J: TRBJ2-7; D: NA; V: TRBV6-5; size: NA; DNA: TGTGCCAGCAGTGAAGTGGGCCGATACGAGCAGTACTTC; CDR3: CASSEVGRYEQYF
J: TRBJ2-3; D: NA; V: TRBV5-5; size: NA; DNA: TGTGCCAGCAGCAGGGGGGGGCCGGGAGATACGCAGTATTTT; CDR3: CASSRGGPGDTQYF
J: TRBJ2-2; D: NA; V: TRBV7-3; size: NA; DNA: TGTGCCAGCAGCCTGGCCGGGGGAGCCACCGGGGAGCTGTTTTTT; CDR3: CASSLAGGATGELFF
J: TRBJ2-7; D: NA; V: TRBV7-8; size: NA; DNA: TGTGCCAGCAGCTTTATCGGACCCGTTGACGAGCAGTACTTC; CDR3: CASSFIGPVDEQYF
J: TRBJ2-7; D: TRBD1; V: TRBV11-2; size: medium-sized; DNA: TGTGCCAGCAGCCTGGGACAGTCCTTGGGCTACGAGCAGTACTTC; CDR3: CASSLGQSLGYEQYF
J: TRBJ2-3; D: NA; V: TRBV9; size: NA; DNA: TGTGCCAGCAGCCCTATAACCCCCGGGCACGACGAGGGGTTCCCCACAGATACGCAGTATTTT; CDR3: CASSPITPGHDEGFPTDTQYF
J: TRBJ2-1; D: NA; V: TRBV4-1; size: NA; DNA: TGCGCCAGCAGCCAAGAGGGACTCCTACCTCTTCGAAATGAGCAGTTCTTC; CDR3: CASSQEGLLPLRNEQFF
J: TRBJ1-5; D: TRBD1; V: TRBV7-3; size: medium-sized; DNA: TGTGCCAGCAGCTTATGGCCCGGTGCTCCGGGACAGGGGTGTCAGCCCCAGCATTTT; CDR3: CASSLWPGAPGQGCQPQHF
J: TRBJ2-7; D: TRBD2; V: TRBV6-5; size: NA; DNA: TGTGCCAGCAGTTACATAGCGGGGGAGCAGTACTTC; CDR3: CASSYIAGEQYF
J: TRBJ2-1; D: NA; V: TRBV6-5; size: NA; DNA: TGTGCCAGCAGTTACTCGAGAACTGGGGCGAATGAGCAGTTCTTC; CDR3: CASSYSRTGANEQFF
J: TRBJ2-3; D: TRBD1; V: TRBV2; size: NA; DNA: TGTGCCAGCAGTGAAGACCCAAGACAGGGGCTTTGGGATACGCAGTATTTT; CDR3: CASSEDPRQGLWDTQYF
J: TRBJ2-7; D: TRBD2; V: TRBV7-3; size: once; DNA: TGTGCCAGCAGCTTAGATGCGGCTAGCGGGAGCGGCGAGCAGTACTTC; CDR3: CASSLDAASGSGEQYF
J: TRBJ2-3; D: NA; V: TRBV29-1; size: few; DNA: TGCAGCGTTTTGGCGGCTAGCCTCAGCCTCAGCACAGATACGCAGTATTTT; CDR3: CSVLAASLSLSTDTQYF
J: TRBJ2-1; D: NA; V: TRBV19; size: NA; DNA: TGTGCCAGTAGCGGAAGCTCCTACAATGAGCAGTTCTTC; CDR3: CASSGSSYNEQFF
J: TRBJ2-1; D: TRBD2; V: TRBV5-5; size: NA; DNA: TGTGCCAGCAGCTCCGGACTAGGTGTCGATGAGCAGTTCTTC; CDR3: CASSSGLGVDEQFF
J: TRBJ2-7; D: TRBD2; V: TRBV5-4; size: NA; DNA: TGTGCCAGCACCGGGACTAGCGGGAGTTACGAGCAGTACTTC; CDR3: CASTGTSGSYEQYF
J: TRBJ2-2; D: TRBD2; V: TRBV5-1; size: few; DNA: TGCGCCAGCACCGATCTAGCGGGAGAAACGAACACCGGGGAGCTGTTTTTT; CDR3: CASTDLAGETNTGELFF
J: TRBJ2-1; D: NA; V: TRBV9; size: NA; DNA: TGTGCCAGCAGCGAGAGCTCCTACAATGAGCAGTTCTTC; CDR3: CASSESSYNEQFF
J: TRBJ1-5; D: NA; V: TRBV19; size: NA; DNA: TGTGCCAGTAGTATAGGACGTGGGGGCAGGATCAATCAGCCCCAGCATTTT; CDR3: CASSIGRGGRINQPQHF
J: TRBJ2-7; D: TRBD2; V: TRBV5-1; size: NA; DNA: TGCGCCAGCAGCATACGGACTAGCGGGAGGGGATACGAGCAGTACTTC; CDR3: CASSIRTSGRGYEQYF
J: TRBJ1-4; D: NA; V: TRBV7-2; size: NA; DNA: TGTGCCAGCAGCTTAGGCTTAGGGGATGAAAAACTGTTTTTT; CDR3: CASSLGLGDEKLFF